This record covers a single T cell receptor beta chain. The data are from a study of blood T cell repertoires in COVID-19. This table comes from immunoSEQ multiplex PCR, and its TCRdb copy is limited to in-frame clones, with some not included. The table lists 85,000 to 100,000 clones, around 84% of them singletons. The sequence was collected from a woman aged 55-69 years with acute or convalescent COVID-19. Sequencing was performed on peripheral blood.

The CDR3 sequence: CASSYQGRGNQPQHF. The CDR3 DNA is TGTGCCAGCAGTTACCAGGGGAGGGGCAATCAGCCCCAGCATTTT. V and J are TRBV28 and TRBJ1-5; tentative D call: TRBD1 (6 bases). In germline, CDR1 is MDHEN, CDR2 SYDVKM. Trimming left V 4 bases short and J 2 bases short, with 12 bases between. This CDR3 contains 15 residues.